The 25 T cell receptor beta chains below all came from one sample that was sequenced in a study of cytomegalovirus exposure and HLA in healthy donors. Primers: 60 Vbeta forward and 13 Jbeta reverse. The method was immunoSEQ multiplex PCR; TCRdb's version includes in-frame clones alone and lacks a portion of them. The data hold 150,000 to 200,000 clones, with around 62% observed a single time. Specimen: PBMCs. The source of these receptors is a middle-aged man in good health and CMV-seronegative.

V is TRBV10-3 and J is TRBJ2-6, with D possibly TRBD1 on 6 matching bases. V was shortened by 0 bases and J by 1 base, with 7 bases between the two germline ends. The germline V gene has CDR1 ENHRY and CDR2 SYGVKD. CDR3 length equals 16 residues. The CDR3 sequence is CAISESQGSGANVLTF. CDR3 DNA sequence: TGTGCCATCAGTGAGTCGCAGGGGTCTGGGGCCAACGTCCTGACTTTC.

The CDR3 DNA reads TGTGCCAGCTCACCGGTAGCGTCCGGCCAAGAGACCCAGTACTTC. Its translation is CASSPVASGQETQYF. The genes are TRBV18 and TRBJ2-5; D may be TRBD2 (5 bases). CDR3 length equals 15 residues. Looked up from germline, CDR1 is KGHSH and CDR2 is LQKENI. The germline V and J ends were trimmed by 3 bases and 1 base, with 12 bases remaining between them.

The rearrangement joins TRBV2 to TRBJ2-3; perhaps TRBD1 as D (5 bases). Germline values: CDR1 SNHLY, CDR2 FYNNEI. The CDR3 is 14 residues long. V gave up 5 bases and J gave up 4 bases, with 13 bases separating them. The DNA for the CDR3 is TGTGCCAGCAGTAGCCAATGGGGCGCAGATACGCAGTATTTT. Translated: CASSSQWGADTQYF. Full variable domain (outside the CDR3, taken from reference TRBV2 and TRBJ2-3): EPEVTQTPSHQVTQMGQEVILRCVPISNHLYFYWYRQILGQKVEFLVSFYNNEISEKSEIFDDQFSVERPDGSNFTLKIRSTKLEDSAMYFCASSSQWGADTQYFGPGTRLTVL.

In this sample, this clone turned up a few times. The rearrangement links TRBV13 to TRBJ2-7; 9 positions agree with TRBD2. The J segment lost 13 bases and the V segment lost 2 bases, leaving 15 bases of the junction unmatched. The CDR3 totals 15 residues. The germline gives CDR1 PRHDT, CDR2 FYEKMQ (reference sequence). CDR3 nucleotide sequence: TGTGCCAGCAGCTTAACGGGTGCGGGAGGGACCTATGCTTACTTC. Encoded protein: CASSLTGAGGTYAYF.

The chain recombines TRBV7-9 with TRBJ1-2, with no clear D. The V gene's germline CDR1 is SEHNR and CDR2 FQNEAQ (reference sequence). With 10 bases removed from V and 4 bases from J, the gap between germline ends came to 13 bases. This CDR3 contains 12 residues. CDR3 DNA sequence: TGTGCCACATCCGGGTCCCGCTATGGCTACACCTTC. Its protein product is CATSGSRYGYTF.

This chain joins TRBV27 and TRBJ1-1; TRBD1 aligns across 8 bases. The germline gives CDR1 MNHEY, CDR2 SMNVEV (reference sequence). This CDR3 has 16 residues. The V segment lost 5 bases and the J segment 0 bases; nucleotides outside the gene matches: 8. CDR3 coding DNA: TGTGCCAGCAGTCCCAGGGGGCGAATGATGAACACTGAAGCTTTCTTT. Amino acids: CASSPRGRMMNTEAFF.

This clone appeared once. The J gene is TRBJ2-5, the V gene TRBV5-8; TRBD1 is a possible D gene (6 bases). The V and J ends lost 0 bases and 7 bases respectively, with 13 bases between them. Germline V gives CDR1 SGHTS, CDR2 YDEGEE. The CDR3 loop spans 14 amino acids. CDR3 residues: CASSLVGGQRTQYF. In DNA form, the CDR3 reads TGTGCCAGCAGCTTGGTTGGGGGACAAAGGACCCAGTACTTC.

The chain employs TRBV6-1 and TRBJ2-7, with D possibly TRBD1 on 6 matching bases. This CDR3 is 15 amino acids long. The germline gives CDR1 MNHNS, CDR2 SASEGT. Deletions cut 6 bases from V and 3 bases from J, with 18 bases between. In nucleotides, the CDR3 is TGTGCCAGCAGCGAGGTACTGGGGGCAAACTACGAGCAGTACTTC. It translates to CASSEVLGANYEQYF.

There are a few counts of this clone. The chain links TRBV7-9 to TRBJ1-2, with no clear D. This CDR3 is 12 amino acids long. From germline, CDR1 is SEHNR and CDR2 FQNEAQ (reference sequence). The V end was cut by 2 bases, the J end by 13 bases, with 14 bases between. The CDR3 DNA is TGTGCCAGCAGCTTAAGAGGGCCGGGGATCACCTTC. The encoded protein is CASSLRGPGITF.

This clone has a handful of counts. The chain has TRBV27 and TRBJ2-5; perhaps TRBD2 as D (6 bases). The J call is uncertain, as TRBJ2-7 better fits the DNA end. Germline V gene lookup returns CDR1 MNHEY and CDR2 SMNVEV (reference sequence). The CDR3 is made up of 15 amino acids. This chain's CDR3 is CASSRKGRDAAEQYF. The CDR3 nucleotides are TGTGCCAGCAGCCGCAAGGGGCGGGACGCCGCCGAGCAGTACTTC.

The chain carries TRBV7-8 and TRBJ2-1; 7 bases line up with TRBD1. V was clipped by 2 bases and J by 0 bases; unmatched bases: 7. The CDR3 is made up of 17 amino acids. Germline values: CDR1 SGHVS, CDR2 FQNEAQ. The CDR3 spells CASSLLATGSSYNEQFF. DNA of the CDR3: TGTGCCAGCAGCTTATTGGCGACAGGGAGCTCCTACAATGAGCAGTTCTTC.

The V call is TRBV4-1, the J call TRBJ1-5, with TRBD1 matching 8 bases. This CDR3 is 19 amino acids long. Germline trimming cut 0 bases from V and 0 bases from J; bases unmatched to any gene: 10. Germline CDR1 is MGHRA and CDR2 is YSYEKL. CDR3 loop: CASSQEAGGAGNSNQPQHF. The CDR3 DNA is TGCGCCAGCAGCCAAGAAGCAGGGGGCGCTGGGAATAGCAATCAGCCCCAGCATTTT.

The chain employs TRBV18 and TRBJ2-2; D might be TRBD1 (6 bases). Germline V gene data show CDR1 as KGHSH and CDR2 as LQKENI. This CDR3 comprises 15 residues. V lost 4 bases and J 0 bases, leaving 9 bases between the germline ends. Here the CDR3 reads CASSQDRPNTGELFF. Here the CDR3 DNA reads TGTGCCAGCTCACAGGACAGACCGAACACCGGGGAGCTGTTTTTT.

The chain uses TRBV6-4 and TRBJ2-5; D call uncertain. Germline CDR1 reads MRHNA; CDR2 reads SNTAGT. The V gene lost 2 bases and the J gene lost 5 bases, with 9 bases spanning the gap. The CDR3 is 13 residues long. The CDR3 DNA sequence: TGTGCCAGCAGTGACCGATCCGGGGAGACCCAGTACTTC. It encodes CASSDRSGETQYF.

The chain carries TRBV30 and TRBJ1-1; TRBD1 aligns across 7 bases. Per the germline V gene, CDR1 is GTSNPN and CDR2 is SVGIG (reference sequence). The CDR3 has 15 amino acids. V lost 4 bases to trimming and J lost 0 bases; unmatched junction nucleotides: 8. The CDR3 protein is CAWIRGEMMNTEAFF. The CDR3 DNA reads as TGTGCCTGGATCAGGGGGGAAATGATGAACACTGAAGCTTTCTTT.

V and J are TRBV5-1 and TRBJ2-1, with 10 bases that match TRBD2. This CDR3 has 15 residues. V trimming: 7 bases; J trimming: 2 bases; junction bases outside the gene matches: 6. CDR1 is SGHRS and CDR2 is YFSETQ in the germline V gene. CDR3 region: CASRRTSGTYNEQFF. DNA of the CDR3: TGCGCCAGCCGGAGGACTAGCGGTACCTACAATGAGCAGTTCTTC.

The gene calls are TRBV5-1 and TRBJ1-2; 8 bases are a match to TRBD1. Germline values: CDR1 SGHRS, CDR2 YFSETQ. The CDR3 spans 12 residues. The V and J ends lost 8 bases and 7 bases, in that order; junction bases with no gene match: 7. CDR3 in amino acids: CASSQGAVGYTF. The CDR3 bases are TGCGCCAGTAGCCAGGGGGCTGTTGGCTACACCTTC.

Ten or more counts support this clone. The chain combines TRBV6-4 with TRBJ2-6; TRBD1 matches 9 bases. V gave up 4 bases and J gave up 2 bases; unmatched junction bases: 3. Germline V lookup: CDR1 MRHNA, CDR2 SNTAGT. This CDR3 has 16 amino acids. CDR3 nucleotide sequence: TGTGCCAGCAGTGCCACAGGGGGCGCTGGGGCCAACGTCCTGACTTTC. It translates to CASSATGGAGANVLTF.

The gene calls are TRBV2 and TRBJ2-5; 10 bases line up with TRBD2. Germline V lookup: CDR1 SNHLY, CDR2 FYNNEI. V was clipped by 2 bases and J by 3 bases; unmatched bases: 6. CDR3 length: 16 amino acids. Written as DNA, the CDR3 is TGTGCCAGCAGTGAATCGAGCGGGGGGGCCAAAGAGACCCAGTACTTC. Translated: CASSESSGGAKETQYF.

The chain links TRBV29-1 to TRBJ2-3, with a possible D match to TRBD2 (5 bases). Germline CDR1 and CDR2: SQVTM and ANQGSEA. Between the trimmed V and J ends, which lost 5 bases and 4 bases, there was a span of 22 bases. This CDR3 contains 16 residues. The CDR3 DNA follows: TGCAGCGTTTCCCGATTCGGCTACGGGAAAGCAGATACGCAGTATTTT. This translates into CSVSRFGYGKADTQYF.

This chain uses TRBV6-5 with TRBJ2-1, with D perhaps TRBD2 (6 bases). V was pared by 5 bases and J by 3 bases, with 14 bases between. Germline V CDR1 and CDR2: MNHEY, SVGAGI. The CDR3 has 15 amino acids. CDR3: CASSPAGRIYNEQFF. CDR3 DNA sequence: TGTGCCAGCAGTCCGGCGGGGCGGATCTACAATGAGCAGTTCTTC.

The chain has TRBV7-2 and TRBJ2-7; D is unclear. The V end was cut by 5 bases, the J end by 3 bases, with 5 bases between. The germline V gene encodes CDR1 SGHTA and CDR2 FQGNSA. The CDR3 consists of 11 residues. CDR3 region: CASSLLYEQYF. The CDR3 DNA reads TGTGCCAGCAGCCTCCTCTACGAGCAGTACTTC.

As DNA, the CDR3 is TGTGCCAGCACCTCGGACAGTGCAAACACCATATATTTT. This encodes CASTSDSANTIYF. The J gene is TRBJ1-3, the V gene TRBV28, with D possibly TRBD1 on 6 matching bases. The CDR3 consists of 13 residues. V lost 7 bases and J lost 6, with 13 bases in between. Germline V gene lookup returns CDR1 MDHEN and CDR2 SYDVKM.

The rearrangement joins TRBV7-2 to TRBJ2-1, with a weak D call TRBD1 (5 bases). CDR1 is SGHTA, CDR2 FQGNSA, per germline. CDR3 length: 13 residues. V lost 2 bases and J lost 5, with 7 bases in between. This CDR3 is CASSLRQNNEQFF. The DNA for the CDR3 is TGTGCCAGCAGCTTACGACAGAACAATGAGCAGTTCTTC.

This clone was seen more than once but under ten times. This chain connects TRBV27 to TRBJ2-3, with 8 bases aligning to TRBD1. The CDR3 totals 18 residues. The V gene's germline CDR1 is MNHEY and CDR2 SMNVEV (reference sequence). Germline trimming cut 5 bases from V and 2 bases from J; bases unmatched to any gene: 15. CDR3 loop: CASSPLYSTGDFTDTQYF. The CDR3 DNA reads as TGTGCCAGCAGTCCTCTCTACTCGACAGGGGATTTCACAGATACGCAGTATTTT.